A selection of T cell receptor beta chains follows, all from one sample in a study of beta chain features in type 1 diabetes. Libraries were prepared by immunoSEQ multiplex PCR; TCRdb keeps only in-frame clonotypes and omits some of them. The sample holds 150,000 or so clones, approximately 9.8% seen once. Sample: central memory CD4+ T cells from blood. The source of these receptors is a woman aged 40 to 50 in good health. Each CDR3 is given with its conserved first and last residue. The order of the fields is clone size, D gene, J gene, V gene, CDR3 DNA, CDR3 protein. D genes are given only for firm matches. Clone size is given for some rows only: seen once, a few or many times, or a class if the clone is expanded.

clone_size: NA; d_call: NA; j_call: TRBJ2-2; v_call: TRBV6-5; cdr3_nt: TGTGCCAGCACCACGAGGGCAAGCACCGGGGAGCTGTTTTTT; cdr3_aa: CASTTRASTGELFF
clone_size: NA; d_call: NA; j_call: TRBJ1-3; v_call: TRBV25-1; cdr3_nt: TGTGCCAGCAGTGAATTGGACACCCGCTCTGGAAACACCATATATTTT; cdr3_aa: CASSELDTRSGNTIYF
clone_size: few; d_call: NA; j_call: TRBJ2-7; v_call: TRBV18; cdr3_nt: TGTGCCAGCTCCCCCGGACAGCGTTACGAGCAGTACTTC; cdr3_aa: CASSPGQRYEQYF
clone_size: few; d_call: NA; j_call: TRBJ1-2; v_call: TRBV4-2; cdr3_nt: TGTGCCAGCAGCTTGGCAGGGGCGGGCCAGGATGGCTACACCTTC; cdr3_aa: CASSLAGAGQDGYTF
clone_size: few; d_call: TRBD1; j_call: TRBJ1-2; v_call: TRBV4-3; cdr3_nt: TGCGCCAGCAGCCCGGGACAGGGTTTCTATGGCTACACCTTC; cdr3_aa: CASSPGQGFYGYTF
clone_size: few; d_call: NA; j_call: TRBJ2-7; v_call: TRBV7-7; cdr3_nt: TGTGCTAGCCCCCCGGGGAATGGCTACGAGCAGTACTTC; cdr3_aa: CASPPGNGYEQYF
clone_size: NA; d_call: NA; j_call: TRBJ2-6; v_call: TRBV9; cdr3_nt: TGTGCCAGCAGCGGACAAGTGGGGGCCAACGTCCTGACTTTC; cdr3_aa: CASSGQVGANVLTF
clone_size: NA; d_call: NA; j_call: TRBJ2-2; v_call: TRBV11-2; cdr3_nt: TGTGCCAGCGGTCCCGGGTCGAACACCGGGGAGCTGTTTTTT; cdr3_aa: CASGPGSNTGELFF
clone_size: NA; d_call: NA; j_call: TRBJ1-5; v_call: TRBV7-9; cdr3_nt: TGTGCCAGCAGCTCGGGTGTGCCCAGCAATCAGCCCCAGCATTTT; cdr3_aa: CASSSGVPSNQPQHF
clone_size: NA; d_call: TRBD1; j_call: TRBJ1-5; v_call: TRBV19; cdr3_nt: TGTGCCAGTAGCCAGGGGGTAGGCAATCAGCCCCAGCATTTT; cdr3_aa: CASSQGVGNQPQHF
clone_size: few; d_call: TRBD1; j_call: TRBJ1-2; v_call: TRBV15; cdr3_nt: TGTGCCACCGGCCGGACAGGGTGGGATGGCTACACCTTC; cdr3_aa: CATGRTGWDGYTF
clone_size: few; d_call: NA; j_call: TRBJ1-2; v_call: TRBV15; cdr3_nt: TGTGCCACCAGCCACGTGAACCGGGGTGGCTACACCTTC; cdr3_aa: CATSHVNRGGYTF
clone_size: NA; d_call: NA; j_call: TRBJ2-5; v_call: TRBV4-2; cdr3_nt: TGTGCCAGCAGCCAAGATGGCCAGCGGCAAGAGACCCAGTACTTC; cdr3_aa: CASSQDGQRQETQYF
clone_size: NA; d_call: TRBD1; j_call: TRBJ2-1; v_call: TRBV27; cdr3_nt: TGTGCCACCCTACCAGGGACAGGGAAATCCCTCAATGAGCAGTTCTTC; cdr3_aa: CATLPGTGKSLNEQFF
clone_size: NA; d_call: NA; j_call: TRBJ2-1; v_call: TRBV7-2; cdr3_nt: TGTGCCAGCAGGGGTTACCGGGTCCGAAACAATGAGCAGTTCTTC; cdr3_aa: CASRGYRVRNNEQFF
clone_size: few; d_call: TRBD1; j_call: TRBJ1-1; v_call: TRBV5-1; cdr3_nt: TGCGCCAGCAGCACGGGACAGGAGAACACTGAAGCTTTCTTT; cdr3_aa: CASSTGQENTEAFF
clone_size: NA; d_call: NA; j_call: TRBJ1-2; v_call: TRBV19; cdr3_nt: TGTGCCAGTACCCCGCAGGCCATAATGTATGGCTACACCTTC; cdr3_aa: CASTPQAIMYGYTF
clone_size: few; d_call: NA; j_call: TRBJ2-7; v_call: TRBV7-2; cdr3_nt: TGTGCCAGCAGCCCCGGAGCCTACGAGCAGTACTTC; cdr3_aa: CASSPGAYEQYF
clone_size: few; d_call: NA; j_call: TRBJ2-1; v_call: TRBV11-3; cdr3_nt: TGTGCCAGCAGCAAACGGGGGTCCTACAATGAGCAGTTCTTC; cdr3_aa: CASSKRGSYNEQFF
clone_size: NA; d_call: NA; j_call: TRBJ1-1; v_call: TRBV9; cdr3_nt: TGTGCCAGCAGCGCCTACTCAGGGTCCGGGAACACTGAAGCTTTCTTT; cdr3_aa: CASSAYSGSGNTEAFF
clone_size: few; d_call: NA; j_call: TRBJ2-3; v_call: TRBV2; cdr3_nt: TGTGCCAGCATTCGGACAGAAAGCACAGATACGCAGTATTTT; cdr3_aa: CASIRTESTDTQYF
clone_size: NA; d_call: TRBD1; j_call: TRBJ2-7; v_call: TRBV6-1; cdr3_nt: TGTGCCAGCAGTGAAGCGTTGCGGACAGGGAGTTCCTACGAGCAGTACTTC; cdr3_aa: CASSEALRTGSSYEQYF
clone_size: NA; d_call: TRBD1; j_call: TRBJ1-1; v_call: TRBV19; cdr3_nt: TGTGCCAGTAGTATCCTAATGACAGGGTCTATGAACACTGAAGCTTTCTTT; cdr3_aa: CASSILMTGSMNTEAFF
clone_size: few; d_call: NA; j_call: TRBJ2-2; v_call: TRBV5-1; cdr3_nt: TGCGCCAGCAGCTTGGCAGGGTTCAGCGGGGAGCTGTTTTTT; cdr3_aa: CASSLAGFSGELFF
clone_size: NA; d_call: TRBD1; j_call: TRBJ1-6; v_call: TRBV18; cdr3_nt: TGTGCCAGCTCACTAATGACAGGGGGGCAGTCACCCCTCCACTTT; cdr3_aa: CASSLMTGGQSPLHF
clone_size: few; d_call: TRBD1; j_call: TRBJ2-4; v_call: TRBV19; cdr3_nt: TGTGCCAGTAGTAGAAGACAGGGGCTAGCCAAAAACATTCAGTACTTC; cdr3_aa: CASSRRQGLAKNIQYF
clone_size: few; d_call: NA; j_call: TRBJ2-1; v_call: TRBV10-3; cdr3_nt: TGTGCCATCAGTGAGTTGACTAGCAATGAGCAGTTCTTC; cdr3_aa: CAISELTSNEQFF
clone_size: NA; d_call: NA; j_call: TRBJ2-5; v_call: TRBV18; cdr3_nt: TGTGCCAGCTCACCAATGCGGCGCCCTGGAGAGACCCAGTACTTC; cdr3_aa: CASSPMRRPGETQYF
clone_size: NA; d_call: NA; j_call: TRBJ2-7; v_call: TRBV2; cdr3_nt: TGTGCCAGCAGTGACCCTAGCGCTTACGAGCAGTACTTC; cdr3_aa: CASSDPSAYEQYF
clone_size: NA; d_call: TRBD2; j_call: TRBJ2-2; v_call: TRBV18; cdr3_nt: TGTGCCAGCTCACCAGCGGGGGGCTGGAACACCGGGGAGCTGTTTTTT; cdr3_aa: CASSPAGGWNTGELFF
clone_size: few; d_call: NA; j_call: TRBJ2-1; v_call: TRBV7-9; cdr3_nt: TGTGCCAGCAGCTTAGCGCTCGAGATAAATGAGCAGTTCTTC; cdr3_aa: CASSLALEINEQFF
clone_size: NA; d_call: TRBD1; j_call: TRBJ2-3; v_call: TRBV14; cdr3_nt: TGTGCCAGCAGCTTGGGACAGGGGAAAGTCGGAGATACGCAGTATTTT; cdr3_aa: CASSLGQGKVGDTQYF
clone_size: NA; d_call: TRBD1; j_call: TRBJ2-7; v_call: TRBV12-5; cdr3_nt: TGTGCTAGTGGTTTGGGGGACAGGGTTTCCGAGCAGTACTTC; cdr3_aa: CASGLGDRVSEQYF
clone_size: NA; d_call: NA; j_call: TRBJ2-4; v_call: TRBV7-8; cdr3_nt: TGTGCCAGCAGCCCCAGGGGAACTCTAGCCAAAAACATTCAGTACTTC; cdr3_aa: CASSPRGTLAKNIQYF
clone_size: few; d_call: NA; j_call: TRBJ1-2; v_call: TRBV7-9; cdr3_nt: TGTGCCAGCAGCTTAGAGTCAGCGCTTGGCTACACCTTC; cdr3_aa: CASSLESALGYTF
clone_size: NA; d_call: TRBD1; j_call: TRBJ1-2; v_call: TRBV29-1; cdr3_nt: TGCAGCGTTGGGACAGGCGGGGTTAACTATGGCTACACCTTC; cdr3_aa: CSVGTGGVNYGYTF
clone_size: few; d_call: NA; j_call: TRBJ1-1; v_call: TRBV29-1; cdr3_nt: TGCAGCGTTGTCCCGACGGGGTGGAGCACTGAAGCTTTCTTT; cdr3_aa: CSVVPTGWSTEAFF
clone_size: few; d_call: NA; j_call: TRBJ2-3; v_call: TRBV29-1; cdr3_nt: TGCAGCACCGAGGATACGCAGTATTTT; cdr3_aa: CSTEDTQYF
clone_size: few; d_call: NA; j_call: TRBJ2-5; v_call: TRBV27; cdr3_nt: TGTGCCAGCAGTTTATCCAGGCGGGGTAGAGAGACCCAGTACTTC; cdr3_aa: CASSLSRRGRETQYF
clone_size: NA; d_call: TRBD1; j_call: TRBJ1-1; v_call: TRBV9; cdr3_nt: TGTGCCAGCAGCGTCGGACAGGGGGGCACTGAAGCTTTCTTT; cdr3_aa: CASSVGQGGTEAFF
clone_size: NA; d_call: TRBD1; j_call: TRBJ1-2; v_call: TRBV9; cdr3_nt: TGTGCCAGCAGCCAAGCGACAGGGGGCGCAGCTGGCTACACCTTC; cdr3_aa: CASSQATGGAAGYTF
clone_size: NA; d_call: NA; j_call: TRBJ2-2; v_call: TRBV5-4; cdr3_nt: TGTGCCAGCAGCTCAGGTTGGGGCCTGGGCGGGGAGCTGTTTTTT; cdr3_aa: CASSSGWGLGGELFF
clone_size: few; d_call: NA; j_call: TRBJ1-1; v_call: TRBV7-9; cdr3_nt: TGTGCCAGCAGCTGGATTGGGGGGGTTCACACTGAAGCTTTCTTT; cdr3_aa: CASSWIGGVHTEAFF
clone_size: NA; d_call: NA; j_call: TRBJ1-5; v_call: TRBV15; cdr3_nt: TGTGCCACCAGCATAACAAGCAATCAGCCCCAGCATTTT; cdr3_aa: CATSITSNQPQHF
clone_size: NA; d_call: NA; j_call: TRBJ1-5; v_call: TRBV10-2; cdr3_nt: TGCGCCAGCAGCCCGGGAAATCAGCCCCAGCATTTT; cdr3_aa: CASSPGNQPQHF
clone_size: few; d_call: TRBD2; j_call: TRBJ2-3; v_call: TRBV7-8; cdr3_nt: TGTGCCAGCAGCTTCCTAGCGGGGGGCACAGATACGCAGTATTTT; cdr3_aa: CASSFLAGGTDTQYF
clone_size: few; d_call: TRBD2; j_call: TRBJ2-3; v_call: TRBV5-1; cdr3_nt: TGCGCCAGCAGCTTCTTAGCGGGGGCTGATACGCAGTATTTT; cdr3_aa: CASSFLAGADTQYF
clone_size: few; d_call: TRBD1; j_call: TRBJ2-3; v_call: TRBV6-6; cdr3_nt: TGTGCCAGCAGTCCCCGGGACAGGGGCACAGATACGCAGTATTTT; cdr3_aa: CASSPRDRGTDTQYF
clone_size: NA; d_call: NA; j_call: TRBJ1-1; v_call: TRBV15; cdr3_nt: TGTGCCACCAGCAGAGATTTGCAGGGTGATGGGACTTTCTTT; cdr3_aa: CATSRDLQGDGTFF
clone_size: NA; d_call: NA; j_call: TRBJ1-1; v_call: TRBV11-2; cdr3_nt: TGTGCCAGCAGCCTCCCGGTCTCTGAAGCTTTCTTT; cdr3_aa: CASSLPVSEAFF